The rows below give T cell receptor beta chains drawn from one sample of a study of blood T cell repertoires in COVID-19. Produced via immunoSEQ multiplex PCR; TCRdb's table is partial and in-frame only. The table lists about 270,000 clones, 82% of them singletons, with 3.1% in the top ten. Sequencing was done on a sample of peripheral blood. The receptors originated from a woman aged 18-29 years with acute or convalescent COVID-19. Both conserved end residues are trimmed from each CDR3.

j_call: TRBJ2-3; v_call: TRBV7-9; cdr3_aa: ASSLAPMAGQLDTQY
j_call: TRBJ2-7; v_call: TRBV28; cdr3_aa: ASSKSGTINYEQY
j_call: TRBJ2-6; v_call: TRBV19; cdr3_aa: ASKGQGFNTGANVLT
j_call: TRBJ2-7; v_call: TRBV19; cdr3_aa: ASSTGLAGAYEQY
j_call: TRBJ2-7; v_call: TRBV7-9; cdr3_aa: ASSLGHGQGYYYEQY
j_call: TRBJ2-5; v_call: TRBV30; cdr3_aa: AGLLAPGQETQY
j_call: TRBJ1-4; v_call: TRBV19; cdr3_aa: ASSNHRVRGNEKLF
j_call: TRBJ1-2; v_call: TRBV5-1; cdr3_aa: ASSSQANYGYT
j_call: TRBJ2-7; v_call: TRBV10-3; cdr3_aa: AISESNWGQGHEQY
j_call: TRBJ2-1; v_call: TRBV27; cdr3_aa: ASSFSTRAGYNEQF
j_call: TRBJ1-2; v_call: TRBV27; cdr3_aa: ASSAQGYGYT
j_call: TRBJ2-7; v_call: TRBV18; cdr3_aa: ATSSGRGAPYEQY
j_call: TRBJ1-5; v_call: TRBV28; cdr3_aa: ASKPALGGSPSNQPQH
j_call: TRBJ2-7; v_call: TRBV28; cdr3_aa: ASSLGDRLHPASYEQY
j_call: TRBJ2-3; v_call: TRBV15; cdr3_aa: ATSRDTGVYTDTQY
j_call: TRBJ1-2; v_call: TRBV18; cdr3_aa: ASSQPYRFEVYGYT
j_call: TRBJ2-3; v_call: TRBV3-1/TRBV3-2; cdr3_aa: ASSQSRRTSGRDTQY
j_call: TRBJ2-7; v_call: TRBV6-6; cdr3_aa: ASTHSSGREGQY
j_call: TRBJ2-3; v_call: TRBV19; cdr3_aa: ASSISPSGMWDTQY
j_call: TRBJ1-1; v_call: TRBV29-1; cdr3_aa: SVEAANEAF
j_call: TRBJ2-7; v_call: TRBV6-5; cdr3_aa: ASSRRQGFGDEQY
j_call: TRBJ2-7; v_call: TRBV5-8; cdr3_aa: ASRPTGSREQY
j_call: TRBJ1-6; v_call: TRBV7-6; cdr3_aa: ASSSLGRGNSPLH
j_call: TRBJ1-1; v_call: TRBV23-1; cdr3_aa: ASSQWAGSMNTEAF
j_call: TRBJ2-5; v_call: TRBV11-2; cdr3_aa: ASSFAGYQETQY
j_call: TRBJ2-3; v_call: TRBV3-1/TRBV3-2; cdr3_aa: ASTPTGKRTDTQY
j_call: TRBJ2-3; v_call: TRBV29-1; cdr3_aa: SVGTDPSTDTQY
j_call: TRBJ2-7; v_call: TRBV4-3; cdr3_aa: ASSPRQGLRDEQY
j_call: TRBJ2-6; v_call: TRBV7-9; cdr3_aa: ASSLARLVGAGANVLT
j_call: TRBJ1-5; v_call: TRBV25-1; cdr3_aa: ASSATTGAQNQPQH
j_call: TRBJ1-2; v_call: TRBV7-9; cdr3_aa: ASSTPTGWVGYT
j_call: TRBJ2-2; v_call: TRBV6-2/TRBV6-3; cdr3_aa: ASSSGQGATGELF
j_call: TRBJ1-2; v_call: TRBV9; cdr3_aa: ASSAQTGQGAGGYT
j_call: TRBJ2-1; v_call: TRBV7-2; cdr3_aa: ASSTPSGSTVGYNEQF
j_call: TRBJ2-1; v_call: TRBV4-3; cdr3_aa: ASSQDPSGTYNEQF
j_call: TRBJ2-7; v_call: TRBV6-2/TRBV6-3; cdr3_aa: ASSPLAEFSYEQY
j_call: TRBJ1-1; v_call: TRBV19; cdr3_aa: ASSSRTGGPTEAF
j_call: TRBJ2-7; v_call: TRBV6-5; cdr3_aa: ASSFRDRGYEQY
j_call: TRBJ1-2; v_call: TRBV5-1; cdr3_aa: ASSGTAVYGYT
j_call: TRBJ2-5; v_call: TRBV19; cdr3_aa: ASSIMGGETQY
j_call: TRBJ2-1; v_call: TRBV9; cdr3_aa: ASSPAELKDNEQF
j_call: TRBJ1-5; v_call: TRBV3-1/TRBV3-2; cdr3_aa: ASSLGQASQH
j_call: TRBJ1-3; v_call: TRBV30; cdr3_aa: ARSRGRNSGNTIY
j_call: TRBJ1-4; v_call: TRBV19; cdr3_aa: ASTGQGREKLF
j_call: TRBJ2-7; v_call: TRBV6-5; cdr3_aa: ASSYSQGKPYEQY
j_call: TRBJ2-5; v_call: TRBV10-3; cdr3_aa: AISEGGQQETQY
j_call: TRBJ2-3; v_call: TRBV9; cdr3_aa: ASSSPGLAVGDTQY